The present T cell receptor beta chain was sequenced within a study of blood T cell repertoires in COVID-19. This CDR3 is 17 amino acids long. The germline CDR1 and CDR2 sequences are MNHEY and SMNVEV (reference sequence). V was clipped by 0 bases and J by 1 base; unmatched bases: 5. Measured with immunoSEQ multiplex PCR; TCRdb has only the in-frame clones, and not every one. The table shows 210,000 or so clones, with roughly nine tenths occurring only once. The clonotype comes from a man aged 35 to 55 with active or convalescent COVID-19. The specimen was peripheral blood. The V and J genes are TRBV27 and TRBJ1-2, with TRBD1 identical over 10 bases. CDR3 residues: CASSLSRDRGINYGYTF. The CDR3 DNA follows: TGTGCCAGCAGTTTATCGCGGGACAGGGGTATTAACTATGGCTACACCTTC.